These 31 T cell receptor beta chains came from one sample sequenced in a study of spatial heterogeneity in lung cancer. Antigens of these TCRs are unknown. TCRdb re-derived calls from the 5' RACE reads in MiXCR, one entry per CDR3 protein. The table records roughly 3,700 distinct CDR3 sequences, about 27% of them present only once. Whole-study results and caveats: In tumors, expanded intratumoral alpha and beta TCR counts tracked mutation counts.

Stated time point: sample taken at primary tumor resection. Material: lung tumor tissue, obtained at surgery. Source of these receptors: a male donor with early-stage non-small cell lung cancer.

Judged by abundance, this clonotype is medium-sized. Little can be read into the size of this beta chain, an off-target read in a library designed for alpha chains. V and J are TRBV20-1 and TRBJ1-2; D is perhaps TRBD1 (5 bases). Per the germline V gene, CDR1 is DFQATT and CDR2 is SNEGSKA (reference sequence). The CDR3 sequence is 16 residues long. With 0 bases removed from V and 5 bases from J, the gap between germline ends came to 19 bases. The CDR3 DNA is TGCAGTGCTAGAGATACACAGGTCCGCCGGTCTTATGGCTACACCTTC. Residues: CSARDTQVRRSYGYTF.

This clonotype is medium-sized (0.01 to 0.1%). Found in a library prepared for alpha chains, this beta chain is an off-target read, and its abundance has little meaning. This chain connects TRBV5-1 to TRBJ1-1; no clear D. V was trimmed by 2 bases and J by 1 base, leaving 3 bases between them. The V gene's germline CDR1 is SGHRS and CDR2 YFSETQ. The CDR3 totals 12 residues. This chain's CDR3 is CASSFTNTEAFF. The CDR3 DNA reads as TGCGCCAGCAGCTTTACGAACACTGAAGCTTTCTTT.

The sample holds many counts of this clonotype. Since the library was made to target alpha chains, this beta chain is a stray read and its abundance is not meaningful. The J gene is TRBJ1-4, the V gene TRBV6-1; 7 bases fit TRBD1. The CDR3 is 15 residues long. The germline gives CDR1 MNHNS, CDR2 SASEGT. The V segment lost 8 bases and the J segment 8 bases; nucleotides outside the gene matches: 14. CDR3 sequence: CASGLPTGRSEKLFF. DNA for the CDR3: TGTGCCAGCGGATTACCGACAGGGAGAAGCGAAAAACTGTTTTTT.

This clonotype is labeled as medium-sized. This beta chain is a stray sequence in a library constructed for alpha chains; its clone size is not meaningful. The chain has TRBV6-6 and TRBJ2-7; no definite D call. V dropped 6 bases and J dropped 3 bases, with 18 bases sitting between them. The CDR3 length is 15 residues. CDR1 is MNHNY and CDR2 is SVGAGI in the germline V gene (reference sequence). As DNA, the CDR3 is TGTGCCAGCAGCCCTTCTATGGGCCTAAACTACGAGCAGTACGTC. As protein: CASSPSMGLNYEQYV.

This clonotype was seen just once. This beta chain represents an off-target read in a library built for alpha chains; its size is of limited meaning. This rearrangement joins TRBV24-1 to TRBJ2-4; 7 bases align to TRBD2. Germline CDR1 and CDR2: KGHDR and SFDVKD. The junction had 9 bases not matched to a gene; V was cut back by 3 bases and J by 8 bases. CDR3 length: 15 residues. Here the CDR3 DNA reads TGTGCCACCAGTGATAGGGTGGGGGGGAGAGACATTCAGTACTTC. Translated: CATSDRVGGRDIQYF.

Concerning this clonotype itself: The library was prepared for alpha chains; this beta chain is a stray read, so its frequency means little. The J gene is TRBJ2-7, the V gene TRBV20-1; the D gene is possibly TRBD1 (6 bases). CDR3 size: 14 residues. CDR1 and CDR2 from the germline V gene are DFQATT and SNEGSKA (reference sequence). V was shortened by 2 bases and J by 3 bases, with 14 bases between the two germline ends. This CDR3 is CSARPTGGIYEQYF. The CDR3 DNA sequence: TGCAGTGCTAGACCAACTGGGGGCATCTACGAGCAGTACTTC.

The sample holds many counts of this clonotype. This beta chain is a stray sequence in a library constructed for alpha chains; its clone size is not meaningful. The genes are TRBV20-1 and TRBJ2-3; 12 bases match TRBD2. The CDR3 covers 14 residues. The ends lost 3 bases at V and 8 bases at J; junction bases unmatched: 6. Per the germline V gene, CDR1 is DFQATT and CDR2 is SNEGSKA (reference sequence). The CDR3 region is CSASASGGGATQYF. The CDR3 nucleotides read TGCAGTGCTAGCGCTAGCGGGGGGGGGGCTACGCAGTATTTT.

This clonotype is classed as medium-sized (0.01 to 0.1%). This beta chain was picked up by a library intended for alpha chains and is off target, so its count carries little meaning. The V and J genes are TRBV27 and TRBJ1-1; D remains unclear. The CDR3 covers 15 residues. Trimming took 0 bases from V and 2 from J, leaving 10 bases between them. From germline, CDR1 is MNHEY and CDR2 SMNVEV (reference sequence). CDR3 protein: CASSLSYDTNTEAFF. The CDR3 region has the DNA TGTGCCAGCAGTTTATCGTACGACACTAACACTGAAGCTTTCTTT.

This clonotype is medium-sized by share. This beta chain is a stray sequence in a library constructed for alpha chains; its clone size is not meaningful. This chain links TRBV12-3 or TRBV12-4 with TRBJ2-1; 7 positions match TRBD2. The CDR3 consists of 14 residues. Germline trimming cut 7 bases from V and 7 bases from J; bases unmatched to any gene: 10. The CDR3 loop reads CASTPRGGANEQFF. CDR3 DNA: TGTGCCAGCACCCCCCGGGGAGGGGCGAATGAGCAGTTCTTC.

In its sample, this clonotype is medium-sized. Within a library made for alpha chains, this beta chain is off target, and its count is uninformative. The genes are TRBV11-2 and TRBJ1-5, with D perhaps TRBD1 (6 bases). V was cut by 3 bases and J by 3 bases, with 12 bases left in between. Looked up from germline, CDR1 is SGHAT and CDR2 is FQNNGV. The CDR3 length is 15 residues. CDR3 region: CASSLEAGDNQPQHF. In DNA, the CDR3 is TGTGCCAGCAGCTTGGAGGCAGGGGACAATCAGCCCCAGCATTTT.

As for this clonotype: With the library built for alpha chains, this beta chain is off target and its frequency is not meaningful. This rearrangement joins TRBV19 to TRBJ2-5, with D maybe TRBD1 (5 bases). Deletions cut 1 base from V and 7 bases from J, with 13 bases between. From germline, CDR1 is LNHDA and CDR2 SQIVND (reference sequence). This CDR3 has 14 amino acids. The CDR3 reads CASSIAPGLGTQYF. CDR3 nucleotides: TGTGCCAGTAGTATAGCCCCAGGGCTAGGGACCCAGTACTTC.

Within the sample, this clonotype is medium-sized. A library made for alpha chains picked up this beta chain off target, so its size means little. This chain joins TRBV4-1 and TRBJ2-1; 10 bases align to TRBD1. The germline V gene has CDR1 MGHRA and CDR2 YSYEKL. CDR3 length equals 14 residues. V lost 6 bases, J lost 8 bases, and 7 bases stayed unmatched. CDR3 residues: CASSPGQGRDEQFF. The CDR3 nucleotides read TGCGCCAGCAGTCCGGGACAGGGGAGAGATGAGCAGTTCTTC.

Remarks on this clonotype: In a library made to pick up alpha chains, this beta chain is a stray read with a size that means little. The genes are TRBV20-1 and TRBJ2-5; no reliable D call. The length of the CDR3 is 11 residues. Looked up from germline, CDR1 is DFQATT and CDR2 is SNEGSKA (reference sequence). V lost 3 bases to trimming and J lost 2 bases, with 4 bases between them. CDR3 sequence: CSASGQETQYF. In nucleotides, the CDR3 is TGCAGTGCTAGCGGACAAGAGACCCAGTACTTC.

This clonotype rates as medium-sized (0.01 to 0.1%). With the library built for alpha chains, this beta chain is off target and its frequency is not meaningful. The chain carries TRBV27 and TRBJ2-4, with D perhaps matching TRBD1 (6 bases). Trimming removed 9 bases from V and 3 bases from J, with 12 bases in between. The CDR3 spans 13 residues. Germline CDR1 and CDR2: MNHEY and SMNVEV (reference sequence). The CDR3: CARGAPDKNIQYF. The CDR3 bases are TGTGCCAGGGGGGCGCCGGACAAAAACATTCAGTACTTC.

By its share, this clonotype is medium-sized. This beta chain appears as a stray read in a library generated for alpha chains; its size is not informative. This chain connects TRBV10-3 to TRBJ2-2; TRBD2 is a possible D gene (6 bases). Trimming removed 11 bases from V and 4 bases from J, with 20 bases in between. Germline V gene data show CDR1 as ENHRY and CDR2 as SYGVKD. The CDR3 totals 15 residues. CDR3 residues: CAAGNVPGGTGELFF. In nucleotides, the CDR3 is TGTGCCGCCGGCAATGTCCCCGGGGGCACCGGGGAGCTGTTTTTT.

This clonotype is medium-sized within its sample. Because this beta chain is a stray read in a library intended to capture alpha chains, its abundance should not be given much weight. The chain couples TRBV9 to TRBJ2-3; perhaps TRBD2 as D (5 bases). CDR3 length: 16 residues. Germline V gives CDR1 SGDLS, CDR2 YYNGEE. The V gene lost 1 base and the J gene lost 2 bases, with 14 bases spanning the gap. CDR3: CASSVNLLDSTDTQYF. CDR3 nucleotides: TGTGCCAGCAGCGTAAACTTACTAGATTCCACAGATACGCAGTATTTT.

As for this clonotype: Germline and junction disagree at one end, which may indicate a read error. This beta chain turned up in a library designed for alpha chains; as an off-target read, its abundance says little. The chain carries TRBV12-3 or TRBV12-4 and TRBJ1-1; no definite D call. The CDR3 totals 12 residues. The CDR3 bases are TGTGCCAGCAGTTTACTACGGTTTGGAGGAAACTTT. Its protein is CASSLLRFGGNF.

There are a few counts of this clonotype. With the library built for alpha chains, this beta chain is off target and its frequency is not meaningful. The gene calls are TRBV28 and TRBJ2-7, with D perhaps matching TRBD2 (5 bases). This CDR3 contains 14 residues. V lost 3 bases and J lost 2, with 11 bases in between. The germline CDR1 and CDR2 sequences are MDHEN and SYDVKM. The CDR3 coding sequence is TGTGCCAGCAGTTTCTTTGACGGGACCTACGAGCAGTACTTC. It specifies CASSFFDGTYEQYF.

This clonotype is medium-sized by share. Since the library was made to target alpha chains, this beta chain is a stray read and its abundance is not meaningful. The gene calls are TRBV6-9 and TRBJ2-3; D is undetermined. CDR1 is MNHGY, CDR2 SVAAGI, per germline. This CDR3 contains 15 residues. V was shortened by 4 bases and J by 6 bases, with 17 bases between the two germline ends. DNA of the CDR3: TGTGCCAGCAGTTCCCGGGCCAAGAGTTGGGATACGCAGTATTTT. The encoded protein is CASSSRAKSWDTQYF.

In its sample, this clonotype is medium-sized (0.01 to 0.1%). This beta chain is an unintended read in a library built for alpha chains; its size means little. CDR3 sequence: CATIGGAAEAFF. DNA for the CDR3: TGTGCCACCATTGGGGGCGCCGCTGAAGCTTTCTTT. The chain joins TRBV27 to TRBJ1-1; maybe TRBD1 (6 bases). V was clipped by 10 bases and J by 6 bases, with 15 bases between them. The CDR3 consists of 12 residues. Germline V gene sequence: CDR1 MNHEY, CDR2 SMNVEV (reference sequence).

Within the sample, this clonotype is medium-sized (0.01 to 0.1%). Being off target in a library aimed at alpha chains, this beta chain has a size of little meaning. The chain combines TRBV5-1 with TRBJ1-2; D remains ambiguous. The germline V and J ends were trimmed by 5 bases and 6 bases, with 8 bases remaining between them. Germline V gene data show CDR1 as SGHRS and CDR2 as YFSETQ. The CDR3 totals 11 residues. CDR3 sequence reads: CASREGHGYTF. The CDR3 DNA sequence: TGCGCCAGCAGGGAAGGTCATGGCTACACCTTC.

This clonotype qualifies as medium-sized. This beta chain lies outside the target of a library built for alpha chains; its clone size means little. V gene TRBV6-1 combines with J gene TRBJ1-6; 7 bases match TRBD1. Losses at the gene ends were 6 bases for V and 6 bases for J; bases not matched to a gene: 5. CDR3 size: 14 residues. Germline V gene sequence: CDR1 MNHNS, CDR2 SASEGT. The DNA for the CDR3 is TGTGCCAGCAGCAGGGACAGAATTAATTCACCCCTCCACTTT. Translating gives CASSRDRINSPLHF.

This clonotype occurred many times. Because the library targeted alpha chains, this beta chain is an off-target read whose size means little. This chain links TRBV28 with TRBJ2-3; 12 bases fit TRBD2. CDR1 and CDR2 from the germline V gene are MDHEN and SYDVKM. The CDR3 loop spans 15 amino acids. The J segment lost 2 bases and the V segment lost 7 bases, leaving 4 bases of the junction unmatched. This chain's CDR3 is CASTPSGGATDTQYF. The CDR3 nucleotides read TGTGCCAGCACCCCTAGCGGGGGGGCCACAGATACGCAGTATTTT.

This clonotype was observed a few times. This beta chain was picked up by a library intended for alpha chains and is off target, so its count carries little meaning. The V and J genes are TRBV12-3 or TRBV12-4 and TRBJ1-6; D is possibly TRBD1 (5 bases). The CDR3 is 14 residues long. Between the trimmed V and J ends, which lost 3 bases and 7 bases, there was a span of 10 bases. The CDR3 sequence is CASSLRGENSPLHF. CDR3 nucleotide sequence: TGTGCCAGCAGTTTGAGAGGGGAAAATTCACCCCTCCACTTT.

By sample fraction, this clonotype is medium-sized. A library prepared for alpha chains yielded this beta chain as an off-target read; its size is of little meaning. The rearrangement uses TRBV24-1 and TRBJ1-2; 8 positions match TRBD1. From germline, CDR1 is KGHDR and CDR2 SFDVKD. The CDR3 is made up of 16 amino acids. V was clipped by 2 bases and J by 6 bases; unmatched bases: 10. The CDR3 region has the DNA TGTGCCACCAGTGATTCGCTACCACAGGGGGTCGATGGCTACACCTTC. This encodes CATSDSLPQGVDGYTF.

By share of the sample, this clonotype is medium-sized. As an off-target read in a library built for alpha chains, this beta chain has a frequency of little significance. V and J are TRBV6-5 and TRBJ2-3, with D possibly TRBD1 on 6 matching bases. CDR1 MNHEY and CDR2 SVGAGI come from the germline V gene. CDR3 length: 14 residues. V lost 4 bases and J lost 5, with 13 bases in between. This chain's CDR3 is CASSLGQPLDTQYF. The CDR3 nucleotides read TGTGCCAGCAGTTTAGGACAGCCCTTAGATACGCAGTATTTT.

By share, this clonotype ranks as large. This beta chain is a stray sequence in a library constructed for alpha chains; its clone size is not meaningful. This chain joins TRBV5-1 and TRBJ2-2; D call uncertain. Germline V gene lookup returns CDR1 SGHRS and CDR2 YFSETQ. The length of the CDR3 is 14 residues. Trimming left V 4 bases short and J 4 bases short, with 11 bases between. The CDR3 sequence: CASSEVVGTGELFF. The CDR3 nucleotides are TGCGCCAGCAGCGAGGTAGTCGGCACCGGGGAGCTGTTTTTT.

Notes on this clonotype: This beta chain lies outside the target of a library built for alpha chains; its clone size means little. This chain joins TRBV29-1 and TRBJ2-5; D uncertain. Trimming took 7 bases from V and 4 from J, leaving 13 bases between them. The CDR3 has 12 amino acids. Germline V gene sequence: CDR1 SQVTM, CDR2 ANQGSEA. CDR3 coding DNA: TGCAGCGCATCTCTGGGATCAGAGACCCAGTACTTC. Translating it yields CSASLGSETQYF.

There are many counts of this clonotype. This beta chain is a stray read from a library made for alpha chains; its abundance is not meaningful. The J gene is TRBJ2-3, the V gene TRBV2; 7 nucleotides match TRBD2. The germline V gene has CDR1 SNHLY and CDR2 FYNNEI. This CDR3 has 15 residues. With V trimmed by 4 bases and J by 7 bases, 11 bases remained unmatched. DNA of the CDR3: TGTGCCAGCAGTGTTCGCGGGAGCCGGGTTTATACGCAGTATTTT. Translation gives CASSVRGSRVYTQYF.

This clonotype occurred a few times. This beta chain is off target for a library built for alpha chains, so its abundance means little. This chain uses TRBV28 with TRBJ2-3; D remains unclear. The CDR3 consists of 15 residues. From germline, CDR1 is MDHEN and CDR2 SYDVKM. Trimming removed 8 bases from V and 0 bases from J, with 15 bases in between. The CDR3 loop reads CASFPWASSTDTQYF. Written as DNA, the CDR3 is TGTGCCAGCTTTCCCTGGGCTAGTAGCACAGATACGCAGTATTTT.

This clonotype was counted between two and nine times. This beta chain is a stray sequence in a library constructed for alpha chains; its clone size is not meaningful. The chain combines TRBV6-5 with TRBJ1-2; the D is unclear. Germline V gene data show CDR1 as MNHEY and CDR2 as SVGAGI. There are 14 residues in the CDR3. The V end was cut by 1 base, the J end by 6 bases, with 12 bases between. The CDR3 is CASSYLSPRHGYTF. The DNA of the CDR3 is TGTGCCAGCAGTTACTTGAGCCCCAGGCATGGCTACACCTTC.